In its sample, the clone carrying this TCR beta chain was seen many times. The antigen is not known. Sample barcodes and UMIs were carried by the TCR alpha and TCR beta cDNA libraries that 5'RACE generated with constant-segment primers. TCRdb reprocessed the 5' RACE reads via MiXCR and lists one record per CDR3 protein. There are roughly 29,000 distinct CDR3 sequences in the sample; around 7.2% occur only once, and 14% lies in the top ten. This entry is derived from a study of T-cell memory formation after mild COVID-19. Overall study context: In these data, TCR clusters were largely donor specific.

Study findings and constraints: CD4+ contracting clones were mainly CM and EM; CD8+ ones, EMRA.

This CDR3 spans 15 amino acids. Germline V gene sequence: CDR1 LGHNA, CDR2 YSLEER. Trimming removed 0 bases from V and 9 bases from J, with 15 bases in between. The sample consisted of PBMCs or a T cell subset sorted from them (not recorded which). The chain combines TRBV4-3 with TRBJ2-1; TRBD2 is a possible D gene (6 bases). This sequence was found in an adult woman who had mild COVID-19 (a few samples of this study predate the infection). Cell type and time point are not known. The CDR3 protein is CASSQDLRVGGEQFF. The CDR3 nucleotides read TGCGCCAGCAGCCAAGATCTGCGGGTCGGGGGTGAGCAGTTCTTC.